These 22 T cell receptor beta chains originate from one sample sequenced in a study of cytomegalovirus exposure and HLA in healthy donors. Some clones are missing from TCRdb's copy, which holds only in-frame ones; the method was immunoSEQ multiplex PCR. The data hold around 150,000 clones, with around 90% observed a single time. Sequences were obtained from PBMCs. The receptors originated from a man younger than 35 in good health and CMV-seronegative.

The rearrangement joins TRBV6-6 to TRBJ2-7; 8 bases agree with TRBD2. The CDR3 consists of 13 residues. Germline V lookup: CDR1 MNHNY, CDR2 SVGAGI (reference sequence). Unmatched junction bases numbered 2, after V lost 4 bases and J lost 3 bases. CDR3: CASSSGTSYEQYF. The CDR3 DNA reads as TGTGCCAGCAGTTCCGGGACTAGCTACGAGCAGTACTTC.

The chain uses TRBV28 and TRBJ2-1; D is undetermined. V dropped 6 bases and J dropped 6 bases, with 3 bases sitting between them. Germline V gene data show CDR1 as MDHEN and CDR2 as SYDVKM. This CDR3 comprises 10 residues. This CDR3 is CASSFNEQFF. The CDR3 DNA reads as TGTGCCAGCAGCTTCAATGAGCAGTTCTTC.

The chain couples TRBV15 to TRBJ2-1, with D possibly matching TRBD2 (6 bases). Germline loops: CDR1 LNHNV, CDR2 YYDKDF (reference sequence). The CDR3 has 22 amino acids. V was trimmed by 0 bases and J by 0 bases, leaving 27 bases between them. This CDR3 reads CATSRDRSRGSGLVSSYNEQFF. CDR3 in DNA: TGTGCCACCAGCAGAGACCGGTCCCGGGGTAGCGGTCTGGTAAGCTCCTACAATGAGCAGTTCTTC.

The chain uses TRBV4-3 and TRBJ2-3; 9 bases fit TRBD2. The CDR3 length is 16 residues. The V and J ends lost 4 bases and 2 bases, in that order; junction bases with no gene match: 7. Germline-derived CDR1 and CDR2 are LGHNA and YSLEER. CDR3 sequence reads: CASSPVAGEPTDTQYF. As DNA, the CDR3 is TGCGCCAGCAGCCCGGTAGCGGGAGAGCCCACAGATACGCAGTATTTT.

The chain combines TRBV2 with TRBJ1-2, with D possibly being TRBD1 (5 bases). The CDR3 consists of 14 residues. Trimming pared 7 bases from V and 0 bases from J, leaving 12 bases between. Germline values: CDR1 SNHLY, CDR2 FYNNEI. The CDR3 nucleotides read TGTGCCAGCAACTTGGGGCCGGCTAACTATGGCTACACCTTC. This codes for CASNLGPANYGYTF.

The rearrangement links TRBV27 to TRBJ2-7, with 8 nucleotides matching TRBD1. J gave up 5 bases and V 5 bases, and 2 bases lay outside the gene matches. The germline V gene encodes CDR1 MNHEY and CDR2 SMNVEV (reference sequence). The CDR3 runs 12 residues. The CDR3 sequence: CASSPQGDEQYF. In nucleotides, the CDR3 is TGTGCCAGCAGTCCACAGGGGGACGAGCAGTACTTC.

V is TRBV19 and J is TRBJ2-5, with TRBD2 identical over 13 bases. Trimming removed 8 bases from V and 4 bases from J; junction bases left unmatched: 10. Germline values: CDR1 LNHDA, CDR2 SQIVND (reference sequence). This CDR3 is 16 amino acids long. The CDR3 DNA reads TGTGCCAGTGCCTGGGGTGGACTAGCGGGAGTAGAGACCCAGTACTTC. Translating gives CASAWGGLAGVETQYF.

CDR3 in amino acids: CASSLEPGGLGDTQYF. CDR3 sequence (DNA): TGCGCCAGCAGCTTGGAACCGGGAGGCCTCGGGGATACGCAGTATTTT. V gene TRBV5-1 combines with J gene TRBJ2-3, with 7 bases matching TRBD2. After removal of 0 bases from V and 6 bases from J, the junction contained 10 bases not matched to a gene. Germline lookup yields CDR1 SGHRS and CDR2 YFSETQ. This CDR3 has 16 residues.

The rearrangement uses TRBV19 and TRBJ2-1; tentative D call: TRBD2 (6 bases). The CDR3 loop spans 14 amino acids. The V end lost 5 bases, the J end lost 7 bases, and 15 bases lay between the germline ends. CDR1 and CDR2 from the germline V gene are LNHDA and SQIVND (reference sequence). This CDR3 is CASSAPGLGNEQFF. The CDR3 DNA sequence: TGTGCCAGTAGTGCCCCGGGACTTGGAAATGAGCAGTTCTTC.

V is TRBV10-3 and J is TRBJ2-7; D is undetermined. Trimming removed 2 bases from V and 0 bases from J, with 11 bases in between. Germline lookup yields CDR1 ENHRY and CDR2 SYGVKD. The CDR3 sequence is 15 residues long. For the CDR3, the DNA is TGTGCCATCAGTGAGCACCCAGGCATCTCCTACGAGCAGTACGTC. It translates to CAISEHPGISYEQYV.

The chain carries TRBV25-1 and TRBJ1-1; D remains ambiguous. Trimming shortened V by 1 base and J by 2 bases, and 8 bases separated the two germline ends. The germline V gene has CDR1 MGHDK and CDR2 SYGVNS. This CDR3 has 14 residues. CDR3 in amino acids: CASSESLGNTEAFF. The CDR3 bases are TGTGCCAGCAGTGAATCGCTGGGCAACACTGAAGCTTTCTTT.

The chain uses TRBV19 and TRBJ2-7, with 7 positions matching TRBD1. Germline values: CDR1 LNHDA, CDR2 SQIVND (reference sequence). This CDR3 comprises 13 residues. After removal of 5 bases from V and 4 bases from J, the junction contained 5 bases not matched to a gene. The CDR3 here is CASSRDRKYEQYF. As DNA, the CDR3 is TGTGCCAGTAGTCGGGACAGAAAATACGAGCAGTACTTC. The full variable domain, completed using reference TRBV19 and TRBJ2-7, is DGGITQSPKYLFRKEGQNVTLSCEQNLNHDAMYWYRQDPGQGLRLIYYSQIVNDFQKGDIAEGYSVSREKKESFPLTVTSAQKNPTAFYLCASSRDRKYEQYFGPGTRLTVT.

The V and J genes are TRBV11-3 and TRBJ1-6, with D possibly being TRBD1 (6 bases). The V end lost 2 bases, the J end lost 5 bases, and 7 bases lay between the germline ends. The CDR3 is made up of 14 amino acids. Germline V gene lookup returns CDR1 SGHNT and CDR2 YENEEA. CDR3 amino acids: CASSLRGNNSPLHF. Here the CDR3 DNA reads TGTGCCAGCAGCTTAAGGGGGAATAATTCACCCCTCCACTTT.

The chain couples TRBV7-2 to TRBJ1-1; tentatively, D is TRBD1 (6 bases). The germline V gene has CDR1 SGHTA and CDR2 FQGNSA. Trimming pared 5 bases from V and 6 bases from J, leaving 16 bases between. The CDR3 totals 14 residues. The CDR3 region is CASSQKAGVAEAFF. CDR3 bases: TGTGCCAGCAGCCAAAAGGCAGGGGTAGCTGAAGCTTTCTTT.

The chain employs TRBV2 and TRBJ1-1; D is unresolved. CDR1 and CDR2 (germline): SNHLY, FYNNEI. The CDR3 has 13 amino acids. Trimming shortened V by 5 bases and J by 5 bases, and 12 bases separated the two germline ends. CDR3 loop: CASSKSSGTEAFF. CDR3 bases: TGTGCCAGCAGTAAATCCTCGGGGACTGAAGCTTTCTTT.

The chain combines TRBV28 with TRBJ1-1; D gene unclear. Germline V gene sequence: CDR1 MDHEN, CDR2 SYDVKM. The length of the CDR3 is 15 residues. The V end was cut by 1 base, the J end by 3 bases, with 12 bases between. CDR3 DNA: TGTGCCAGCAGTTTATATCAGGAATGGGACACTGAAGCTTTCTTT. Amino acid sequence: CASSLYQEWDTEAFF.

V is TRBV5-1 and J is TRBJ1-2; possibly TRBD1 for D (5 bases). V lost 3 bases to trimming and J lost 5 bases, with 23 bases between them. Germline-derived CDR1 and CDR2 are SGHRS and YFSETQ. This CDR3 is 17 amino acids long. CDR3 nucleotide sequence: TGCGCCAGCAGCTCCCCTCTCGACAGAGCAAAAACTTATGGCTACACCTTC. As protein: CASSSPLDRAKTYGYTF.

This chain uses TRBV5-4 with TRBJ2-3; 14 bases are shared with TRBD2. Losses at the gene ends were 4 bases for V and 1 base for J; bases not matched to a gene: 5. Germline loops: CDR1 SGHNT, CDR2 YYREEE (reference sequence). The CDR3 length is 17 residues. The CDR3 coding sequence is TGTGCCAGCAGCCATCAGACTAGCGGGGGGGGCACAGATACGCAGTATTTT. Amino acid sequence: CASSHQTSGGGTDTQYF. The variable domain in full, with the rest retrieved from reference TRBV5-4 and TRBJ2-3, is ETGVTQSPTHLIKTRGQQVTLRCSSQSGHNTVSWYQQALGQGPQFIFQYYREEENGRGNFPPRFSGLQFPNYSSELNVNALELDDSALYLCASSHQTSGGGTDTQYFGPGTRLTVL.

V gene TRBV28 combines with J gene TRBJ2-1; D unclear. Trimming removed 2 bases from V and 4 bases from J, with 6 bases in between. Germline V lookup: CDR1 MDHEN, CDR2 SYDVKM. CDR3 size: 13 residues. CDR3 residues: CASSLNRYNEQFF. In DNA, the CDR3 is TGTGCCAGCAGTTTAAATCGTTACAATGAGCAGTTCTTC.

The genes are TRBV6-6 and TRBJ1-3; 7 bases map to TRBD1. The CDR3 is 15 residues long. Germline-derived CDR1 and CDR2 are MNHNY and SVGAGI (reference sequence). V lost 9 bases and J lost 1; bases outside the gene matches: 9. This chain's CDR3 is CARGTAKASGNTIYF. CDR3 DNA sequence: TGTGCCAGGGGGACAGCAAAAGCTTCTGGAAACACCATATATTTT.

This rearrangement joins TRBV27 to TRBJ2-3; the D gene is possibly TRBD2 (7 bases). V lost 2 bases, J lost 5 bases, and 23 bases lay in between. Germline-derived CDR1 and CDR2 are MNHEY and SMNVEV (reference sequence). The CDR3 is made up of 18 amino acids. CDR3 DNA: TGTGCCAGCAGTTTAAGAGGAAGGGGGGGGGCTCGGATAGATACGCAGTATTTT. This encodes CASSLRGRGGARIDTQYF.

This clone was counted a few times. The chain carries TRBV5-8 and TRBJ2-5; no clear D gene. Trimming removed 0 bases at V and 3 bases at J, with 9 bases between. Germline V gene lookup returns CDR1 SGHTS and CDR2 YDEGEE. The CDR3 totals 14 residues. CDR3 bases: TGTGCCAGCAGCTTGGAGTTTCGAGAAGAGACCCAGTACTTC. Translating gives CASSLEFREETQYF.